This T cell receptor beta chain was sequenced during a study of T-cell reconstitution after alpha-beta-depleted transplantation in children. Molecular barcoding with unique molecular identifiers was used for the TCRbeta library. TCRdb re-called the PCR reads through MiXCR, storing one row per CDR3 protein. Among some 400,000 distinct CDR3 sequences listed, over 20% were seen once. Germline CDR1 is MNHEY and CDR2 is SMNVEV (reference sequence). The CDR3 sequence is 13 residues long. Trimming removed 7 bases at V and 9 bases at J, with 15 bases between. This clonotype occurred many times. The material sequenced was PBMCs from the stem cell graft donor, taken from the stem cell graft. The TCR originated in a human donor who donated a stem cell graft to a child with acute myeloid leukemia. The chain links TRBV27 to TRBJ2-2; D is unresolved. The CDR3 reads CASTSLLGRELFF. The CDR3 region has the DNA TGTGCCAGCACTTCCCTTTTAGGCAGGGAGCTGTTTTTT.